This T cell receptor (beta chain) was recovered during a study of PD-L1 blockade in urothelial cancer. The overall study: At 3 weeks after treatment start (second dose) and again at 6 weeks, blood was analyzed. Reported median T cell count for blood samples was 120,000 to 150,000. Points from the study as a whole: Pretreatment peripheral blood TCR clonality that fell below the median predicted better survival among the patients studied.

Every patient provided from 1 to 8 samples, collected pretreatment and on-treatment. Produced via immunoSEQ multiplex PCR; TCRdb's table is partial and in-frame only. The table lists about 32,000 clones, 80% to 90% of them singletons. To note about this clone: The target antigen is unknown.

Trimming removed 2 bases at V and 1 base at J, with 5 bases between. Germline values: CDR1 SGHTA, CDR2 FQGNSA. The CDR3 consists of 14 residues. The starting material was PBMCs, obtained around atezolizumab (anti-PD-L1) treatment. The chain joins TRBV7-2 to TRBJ2-2, with TRBD1 as a possible D gene (5 bases). The sequence was obtained from a man aged 55 to 69 with urothelial cancer. CDR3 nucleotide sequence: TGTGCCAGCAGCTTAACAGGGAACACCGGGGAGCTGTTTTTT. The encoded protein is CASSLTGNTGELFF.